Each of the 14 T cell receptor beta chains below was sequenced from the same sample in a study of blood T cell repertoires in COVID-19. Data came from immunoSEQ multiplex PCR; TCRdb stores just in-frame clones and leaves some out. Here the sample spans around 340,000 clones, 80% to 90% being singletons. The specimen was peripheral blood. These receptors were taken from a woman in her fifties or sixties with COVID-19, enrolled during active disease.

V usage is TRBV6-5 and J usage is TRBJ2-5, with D perhaps matching TRBD1 (5 bases). Trimming stripped 0 bases from V and 4 bases from J, with 12 bases between. CDR1 is MNHEY and CDR2 is SVGAGI in the germline V gene. This CDR3 spans 15 amino acids. The CDR3 DNA reads TGTGCCAGCAGTTACTCGCAGGGTAGGGGAGAGACCCAGTACTTC. It encodes CASSYSQGRGETQYF.

On this clone: The sample holds other DNA sequences that translate to the same CDR3. V gene TRBV18 combines with J gene TRBJ2-7; no clear D gene. CDR3 length: 12 residues. The germline V and J ends were trimmed by 3 bases and 0 bases, with 3 bases remaining between them. Looked up from germline, CDR1 is KGHSH and CDR2 is LQKENI. For the CDR3, the DNA is TGTGCCAGCTCACCTCGCTCCTACGAGCAGTACTTC. Translating it yields CASSPRSYEQYF. The full variable domain, with the rest looked up from reference TRBV18 and TRBJ2-7, is NAGVMQNPRHLVRRRGQEARLRCSPMKGHSHVYWYRQLPEEGLKFMVYLQKENIIDESGMPKERFSAEFPKEGPSILRIQQVVRGDSAAYFCASSPRSYEQYFGPGTRLTVT.

The chain combines TRBV6-6 with TRBJ2-3; D uncertain. V shed 0 bases and J shed 0 bases, with 7 bases lying between them. The CDR3 spans 15 residues. The germline CDR1 and CDR2 sequences are MNHNY and SVGAGI (reference sequence). CDR3 loop: CASSYSLVSTDTQYF. The CDR3, as DNA: TGTGCCAGCAGTTACTCGCTAGTGAGCACAGATACGCAGTATTTT.

This clone was recorded only once. The chain combines TRBV11-3 with TRBJ2-7; D gene uncertain. The CDR3 sequence is 19 residues long. CDR1 and CDR2 from the germline V gene are SGHNT and YENEEA. The V and J ends lost 0 bases and 0 bases respectively, with 21 bases between them. The CDR3 DNA sequence: TGTGCCAGCAGCTTAGATCCACCTTTACAGTTGCTGCACTCCTACGAGCAGTACTTC. Translation: CASSLDPPLQLLHSYEQYF.

This clone is a singleton in its sample. The rearrangement uses TRBV11-2 and TRBJ1-1; D may be TRBD1 (5 bases). Germline loops: CDR1 SGHAT, CDR2 FQNNGV. Trimming took off 6 bases at V and 5 bases at J, with 10 bases between the two ends. CDR3 length: 12 residues. DNA of the CDR3: TGTGCCAGCAGTCCCCGGGGGACTGAAGCTTTCTTT. It codes for CASSPRGTEAFF.

The J gene is TRBJ2-2, the V gene TRBV3-1 (or the pseudogene TRBV3-2), with 11 bases aligning to TRBD2. The V and J ends lost 3 bases and 2 bases, in that order; junction bases with no gene match: 5. The germline V gene encodes CDR1 LGHDT and CDR2 YNNKEL (reference sequence). CDR3 length: 17 amino acids. CDR3 region: CASSQTGLAVNTGELFF. CDR3 DNA: TGTGCCAGCAGCCAGACGGGACTAGCGGTAAACACCGGGGAGCTGTTTTTT.

The gene calls are TRBV4-1 and TRBJ1-4; a possible D gene is TRBD1 (5 bases). This CDR3 has 15 amino acids. Germline V lookup: CDR1 MGHRA, CDR2 YSYEKL. V was cut by 3 bases and J by 0 bases, with 8 bases left in between. The CDR3 DNA reads as TGCGCCAGCAGCCAGGGGCAGGCAACTAATGAAAAACTGTTTTTT. This codes for CASSQGQATNEKLFF.

The chain links TRBV25-1 to TRBJ2-3, with 11 bases fitting TRBD2. Trimming removed 4 bases from V and 6 bases from J; junction bases left unmatched: 9. From germline, CDR1 is MGHDK and CDR2 SYGVNS. This CDR3 comprises 16 residues. CDR3 DNA: TGTGCCAGCAGTGGATCGCTAGCGGGGGGATCGGATACGCAGTATTTT. Translating gives CASSGSLAGGSDTQYF.

The gene calls are TRBV9 and TRBJ1-2; a weak D match, TRBD1 (6 bases). Germline CDR1 is SGDLS and CDR2 is YYNGEE. The CDR3 runs 13 residues. The V end lost 0 bases, the J end lost 8 bases, and 11 bases lay between the germline ends. The CDR3 reads CASSVDAQGGYTF. The CDR3 nucleotides read TGTGCCAGCAGCGTAGACGCGCAGGGGGGCTACACCTTC.

The chain has TRBV7-3 and TRBJ1-2, with D maybe TRBD1 (6 bases). This CDR3 is built from 16 residues. Trimming removed 1 base at V and 6 bases at J, with 18 bases between. Per germline, CDR1 SGHTA and CDR2 FQGTGA. The CDR3 DNA sequence: TGTGCCAGCAGCTTAAGGGAGGGGGTCATAGGGAATGGCTACACCTTC. Amino acid sequence: CASSLREGVIGNGYTF.

This chain connects TRBV28 to TRBJ1-5; 8 positions agree with TRBD1. Unmatched junction bases numbered 11, after V lost 8 bases and J lost 5 bases. The CDR3 runs to 15 residues. The germline V gene encodes CDR1 MDHEN and CDR2 SYDVKM. Here the CDR3 DNA reads TGTGCCAGCCATATTATCGGACAGGGCTATCAGCCCCAGCATTTT. Translating it yields CASHIIGQGYQPQHF. The whole variable domain, filled in from reference TRBV28 and TRBJ1-5, reads DVKVTQSSRYLVKRTGEKVFLECVQDMDHENMFWYRQDPGLGLRLIYFSYDVKMKEKGDIPEGYSVSREKKERFSLILESASTNQTSMYLCASHIIGQGYQPQHFGDGTRLSIL.

The chain has TRBV30 and TRBJ1-3; D not resolved. V lost 1 base to trimming and J lost 0 bases, with 10 bases between them. CDR1 GTSNPN and CDR2 SVGIG come from the germline V gene (reference sequence). The CDR3 covers 15 residues. This CDR3 is CAWSAMGSSGNTIYF. The CDR3 DNA sequence: TGTGCCTGGAGTGCTATGGGCAGCTCTGGAAACACCATATATTTT.

The chain is built from TRBV19 and TRBJ2-1; no clear D. CDR1 and CDR2 from the germline V gene are LNHDA and SQIVND (reference sequence). Trimming took 5 bases from V and 9 from J, leaving 8 bases between them. The CDR3 covers 11 residues. Here the CDR3 reads CASSSPREQFF. The CDR3 DNA sequence: TGTGCCAGTAGTTCCCCGCGTGAGCAGTTCTTC.

This clone was seen a single time. V and J are TRBV9 and TRBJ1-3, with 7 bases aligning to TRBD1. The CDR3 loop spans 16 amino acids. Looked up from germline, CDR1 is SGDLS and CDR2 is YYNGEE. J was trimmed by 5 bases and V by 4 bases; bases with no gene match: 12. The CDR3 is CASSPSSGQRRNTIYF. The CDR3 DNA reads TGTGCCAGCAGCCCCTCCTCGGGACAGAGAAGAAACACCATATATTTT.